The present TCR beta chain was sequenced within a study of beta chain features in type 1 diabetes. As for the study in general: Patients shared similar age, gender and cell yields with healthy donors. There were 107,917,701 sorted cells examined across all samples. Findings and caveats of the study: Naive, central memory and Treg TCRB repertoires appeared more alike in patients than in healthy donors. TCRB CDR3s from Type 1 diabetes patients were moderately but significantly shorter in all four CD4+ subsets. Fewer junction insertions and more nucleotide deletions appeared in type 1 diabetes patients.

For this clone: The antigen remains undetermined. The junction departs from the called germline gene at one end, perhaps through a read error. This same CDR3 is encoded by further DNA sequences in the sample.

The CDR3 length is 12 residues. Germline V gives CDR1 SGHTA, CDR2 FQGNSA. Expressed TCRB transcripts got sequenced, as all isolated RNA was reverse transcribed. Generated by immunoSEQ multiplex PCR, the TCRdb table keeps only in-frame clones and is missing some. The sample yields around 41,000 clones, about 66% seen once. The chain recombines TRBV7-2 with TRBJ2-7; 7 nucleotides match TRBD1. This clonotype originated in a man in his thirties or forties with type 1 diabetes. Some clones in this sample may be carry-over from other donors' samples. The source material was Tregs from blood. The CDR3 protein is CASSRQGYEQYF. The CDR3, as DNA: TGTGCCAGCAGCCGACAGGGTTACGAGCAATACTTC.